This TCR beta chain stems from a study of monozygotic twins with inflammatory bowel disease. General study findings and limits: Researchers report that IBD patients shared fewer clonotypes with others than healthy twins, especially amid disease activity.

TCRdb processed the 5' RACE reads again and assigns one entry to each CDR3 protein, with no DNA. The data show under 200,000 distinct CDR3 sequences, and the top ten clones hold about 2.7%. The CDR3 runs to 13 residues. Germline V gives CDR1 DFQATT, CDR2 SNEGSKA (reference sequence). As regards this clonotype: The target antigen is unknown.

The receptor was isolated from a human donor with ulcerative colitis or Crohn's disease, or a healthy co-twin of an affected twin (not recorded which). The sample consisted of blood. The J gene is TRBJ2-5, the V gene TRBV20-1; TCRdb returns TRBD1, unconfirmable since there is no DNA. The CDR3: CSANPTGRGTQYF.